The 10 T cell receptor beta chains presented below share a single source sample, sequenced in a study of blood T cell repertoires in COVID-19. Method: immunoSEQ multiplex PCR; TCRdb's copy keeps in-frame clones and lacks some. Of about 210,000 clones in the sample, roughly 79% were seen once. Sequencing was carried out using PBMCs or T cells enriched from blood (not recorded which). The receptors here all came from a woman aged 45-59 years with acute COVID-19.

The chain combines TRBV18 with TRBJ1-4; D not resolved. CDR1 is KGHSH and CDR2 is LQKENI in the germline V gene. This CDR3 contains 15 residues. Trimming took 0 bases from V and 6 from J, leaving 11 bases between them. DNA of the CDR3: TGTGCCAGCTCACCACCAGTGATTCGAGATGAAAAACTGTTTTTT. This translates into CASSPPVIRDEKLFF.

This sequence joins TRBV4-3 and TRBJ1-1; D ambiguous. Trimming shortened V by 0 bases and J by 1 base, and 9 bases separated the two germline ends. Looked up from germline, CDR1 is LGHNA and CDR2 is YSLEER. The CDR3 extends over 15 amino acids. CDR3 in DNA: TGCGCCAGCAGCCAAGAGGCACCTCGGAACACTGAAGCTTTCTTT. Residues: CASSQEAPRNTEAFF.

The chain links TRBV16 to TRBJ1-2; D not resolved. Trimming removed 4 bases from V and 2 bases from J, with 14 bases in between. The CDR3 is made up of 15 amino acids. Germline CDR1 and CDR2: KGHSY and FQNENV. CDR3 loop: CASSPPVAHNYGYTF. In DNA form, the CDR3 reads TGTGCCAGCAGCCCCCCAGTGGCTCACAACTATGGCTACACCTTC.

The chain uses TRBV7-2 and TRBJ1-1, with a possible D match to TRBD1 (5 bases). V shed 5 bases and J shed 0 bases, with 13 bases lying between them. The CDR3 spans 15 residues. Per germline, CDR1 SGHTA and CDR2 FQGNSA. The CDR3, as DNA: TGTGCCAGCAGCCCAGTGGAGGGACTGAACACTGAAGCTTTCTTT. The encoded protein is CASSPVEGLNTEAFF.

The CDR3 coding sequence is TGTGCCAGCAGCTTAGGTGGGAGGCCACAGAAGAATTCACCCCTCCACTTT. It yields the protein CASSLGGRPQKNSPLHF. The rearrangement joins TRBV7-2 to TRBJ1-6; D remains ambiguous. Germline V gives CDR1 SGHTA, CDR2 FQGNSA. The CDR3 is 17 amino acids. The ends were cut back, 1 base at V and 7 bases at J, with 17 bases in the middle.

The chain's CDR3 is CASSQEGIAGASTDTQYF. CDR3 coding DNA: TGCGCCAGCAGCCAAGAGGGAATAGCGGGGGCTAGCACAGATACGCAGTATTTT. The chain couples TRBV4-3 to TRBJ2-3; TRBD2 matches at 9 bases. The germline gives CDR1 LGHNA, CDR2 YSLEER. V shed 0 bases and J 0 bases; nucleotides not matched to a gene: 7. There are 18 residues in the CDR3.

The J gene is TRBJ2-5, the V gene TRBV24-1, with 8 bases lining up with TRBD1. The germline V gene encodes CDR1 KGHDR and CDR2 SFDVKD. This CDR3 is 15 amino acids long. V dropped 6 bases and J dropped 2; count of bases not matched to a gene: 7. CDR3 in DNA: TGTGCCACCAGTCGGACAGGGCCGCAACAAGAGACCCAGTACTTC. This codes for CATSRTGPQQETQYF.

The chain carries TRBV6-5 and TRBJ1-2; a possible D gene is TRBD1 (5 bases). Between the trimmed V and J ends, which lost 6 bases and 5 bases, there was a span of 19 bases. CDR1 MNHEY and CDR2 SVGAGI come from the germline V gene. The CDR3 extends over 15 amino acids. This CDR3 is CASRPNRQTQYGYTF. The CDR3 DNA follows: TGTGCCAGCAGACCAAACAGACAGACCCAATATGGCTACACCTTC.

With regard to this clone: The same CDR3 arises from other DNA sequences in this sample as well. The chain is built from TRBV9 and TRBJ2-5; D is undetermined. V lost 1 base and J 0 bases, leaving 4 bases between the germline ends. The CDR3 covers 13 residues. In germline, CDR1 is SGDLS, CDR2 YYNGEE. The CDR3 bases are TGTGCCAGCAGCGTAACAGACCAAGAGACCCAGTACTTC. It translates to CASSVTDQETQYF.

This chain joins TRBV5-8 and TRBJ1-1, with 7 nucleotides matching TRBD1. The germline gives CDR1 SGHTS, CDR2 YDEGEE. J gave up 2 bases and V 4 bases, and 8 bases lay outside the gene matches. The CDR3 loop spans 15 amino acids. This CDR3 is CASSPGGPSNTEAFF. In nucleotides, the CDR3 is TGTGCCAGCAGCCCAGGGGGTCCGAGTAACACTGAAGCTTTCTTT.